This section outlines one T cell receptor beta chain sequence together with its context. Its antigen is unknown. The data are from a study of blood T cells in healthy people across ages. Whole-study context: Researchers report that template switching captured about one barcoded beta molecule per two T cells. Overall study findings and caveats: Diversity estimated from one million T cells was considered an underestimate.

The CDR3 sequence is 16 residues long. CDR1 and CDR2 from the germline V gene are SEHNR and FQNEAQ (reference sequence). Germline trimming cut 1 base from V and 4 bases from J; bases unmatched to any gene: 5. At least 6 million PBMCs were isolated per sample. Total RNA was isolated from each sample in quantities of at least 5.5 micrograms. Using a J-beta primer mix together with a sample-barcoded 5' primer, a second PCR was run for roughly 6 to 12 cycles. TCRdb reanalysed the 5' RACE reads using MiXCR and keeps one entry per CDR3 protein. The sample includes some 880,000 distinct CDR3 sequences, about 37% of them seen just once.

The sequenced sample consisted of blood. V usage is TRBV7-9 and J usage is TRBJ2-1; 9 bases align to TRBD1. This TCR came from a man aged 18 to 29 in good health. Here the CDR3 reads CASSLGGTGLYNEQFF. In DNA, the CDR3 is TGTGCCAGCAGCTTAGGGGGGACAGGGCTGTACAATGAGCAGTTCTTC.